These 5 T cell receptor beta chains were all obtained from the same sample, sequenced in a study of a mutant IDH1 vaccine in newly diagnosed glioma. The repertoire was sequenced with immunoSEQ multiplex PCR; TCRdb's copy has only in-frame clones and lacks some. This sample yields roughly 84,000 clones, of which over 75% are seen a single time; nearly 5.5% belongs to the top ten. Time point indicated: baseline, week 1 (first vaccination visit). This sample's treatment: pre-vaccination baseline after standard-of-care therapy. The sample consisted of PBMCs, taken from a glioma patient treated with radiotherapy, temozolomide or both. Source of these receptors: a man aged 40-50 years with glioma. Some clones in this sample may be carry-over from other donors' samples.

For the CDR3, the DNA is TGTGCCATCAGTGAGCGGGACACCCGCACTGAAGCTTTCTTT. Protein sequence: CAISERDTRTEAFF. The chain uses TRBV10-3 and TRBJ1-1, with D possibly being TRBD1 (6 bases). Deletions cut 2 bases from V and 4 bases from J, with 11 bases between. Germline lookup yields CDR1 ENHRY and CDR2 SYGVKD. This CDR3 contains 14 residues.

CDR3 sequence (DNA): TGTGCCAGCAGCGGCAGGGACAGGGTAAAGTACGGCTACACCTTC. Encoded protein: CASSGRDRVKYGYTF. The rearrangement joins TRBV21-1 to TRBJ1-2; the table's D gene call, TRBD1, was not cross checked with the DNA. TRBV21-1 is a pseudogene segment. The length of the CDR3 is 15 residues.

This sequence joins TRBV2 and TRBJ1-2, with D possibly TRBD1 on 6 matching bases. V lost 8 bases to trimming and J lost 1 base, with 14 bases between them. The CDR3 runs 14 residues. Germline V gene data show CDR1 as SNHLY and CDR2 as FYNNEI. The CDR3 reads CASVFGGLNYGYTF. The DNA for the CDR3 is TGTGCCAGCGTATTCGGGGGGCTTAACTATGGCTACACCTTC. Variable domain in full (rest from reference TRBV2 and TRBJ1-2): EPEVTQTPSHQVTQMGQEVILRCVPISNHLYFYWYRQILGQKVEFLVSFYNNEISEKSEIFDDQFSVERPDGSNFTLKIRSTKLEDSAMYFCASVFGGLNYGYTFGSGTRLTVV.

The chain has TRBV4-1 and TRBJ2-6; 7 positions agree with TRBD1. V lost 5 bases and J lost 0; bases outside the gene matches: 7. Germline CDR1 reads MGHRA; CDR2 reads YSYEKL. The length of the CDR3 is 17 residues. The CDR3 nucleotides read TGCGCCAGCAGCTCCAGGACAGGTAGCTCTGGGGCCAACGTCCTGACTTTC. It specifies CASSSRTGSSGANVLTF.

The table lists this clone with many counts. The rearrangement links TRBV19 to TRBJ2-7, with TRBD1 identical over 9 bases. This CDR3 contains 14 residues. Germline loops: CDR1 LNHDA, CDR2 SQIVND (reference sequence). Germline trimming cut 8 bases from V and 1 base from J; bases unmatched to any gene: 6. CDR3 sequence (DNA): TGTGCCAGTGTCGGACAGGGGAGTTCCTACGAGCAGTACTTC. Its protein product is CASVGQGSSYEQYF.